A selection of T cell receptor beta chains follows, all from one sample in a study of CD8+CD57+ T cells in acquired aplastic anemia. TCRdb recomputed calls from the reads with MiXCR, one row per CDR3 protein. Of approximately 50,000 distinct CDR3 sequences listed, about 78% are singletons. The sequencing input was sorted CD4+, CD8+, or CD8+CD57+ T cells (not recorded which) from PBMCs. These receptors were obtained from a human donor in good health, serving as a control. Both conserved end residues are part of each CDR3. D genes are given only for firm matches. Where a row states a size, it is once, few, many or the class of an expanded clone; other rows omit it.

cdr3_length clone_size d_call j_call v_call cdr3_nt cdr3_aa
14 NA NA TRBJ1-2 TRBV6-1 TGTGCCACCGCCGCCGGGGCCCTTGGTGGTGGCTACACCTTC CATAAGALGGGYTF
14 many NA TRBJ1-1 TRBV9 TGTGCCAGCAGCGTAGGGGACGGGGGCACTGAAGCTTTCTTT CASSVGDGGTEAFF
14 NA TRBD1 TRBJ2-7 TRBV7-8 TGTGCCAGCAGCTCGTCCCGGGACAGATACGAGCAGTACTTC CASSSSRDRYEQYF
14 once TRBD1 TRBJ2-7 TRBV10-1 TGCGCCAGCAGCGATCCGGGACAGGGTTCCGAGCAGTACTTC CASSDPGQGSEQYF
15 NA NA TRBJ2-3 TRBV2 TGTGCCAGCAGTGAATTTGGGACTAGCACAGATACGCAGTATTTT CASSEFGTSTDTQYF
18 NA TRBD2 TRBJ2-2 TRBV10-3 TGTGCCATCAGTGACGTCCCGGGACTAGCGGAGAACACCGGGGAGCTGTTTTTT CAISDVPGLAENTGELFF
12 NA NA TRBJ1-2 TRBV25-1 TGTGCCAGCAGGGGAAACTCTCATGGCTACACCTTC CASRGNSHGYTF
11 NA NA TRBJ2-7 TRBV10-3 TGTGCCATCAGGGGTGCGGCAACGCAGTACTTC CAIRGAATQYF
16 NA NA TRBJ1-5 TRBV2 TGTGCCAGCAGTACCCAAGGGAGGGGAAGCAATCAGCCCCAGCATTTT CASSTQGRGSNQPQHF
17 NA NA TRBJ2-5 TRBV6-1 TGTGCCAGCAGACTTGTTGCTGGGGGGAAGTACCAAGAGACCCAGTACTTC CASRLVAGGKYQETQYF
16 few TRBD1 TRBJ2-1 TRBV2 TGTGCCAGCAGTCCAGACAGGGGTGGGTACTACAATGAGCAGTTCTTC CASSPDRGGYYNEQFF
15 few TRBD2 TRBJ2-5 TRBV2 TGTGCCAGCAGCCGAAGCAGCGGGATCCAAGAGACCCAGTACTTC CASSRSSGIQETQYF
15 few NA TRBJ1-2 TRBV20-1 TGCAGTGCTAGGTCTCTGGGGAGCAATGACTATGGCTACACCTTC CSARSLGSNDYGYTF
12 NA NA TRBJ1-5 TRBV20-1 TGCAGTGCTAGCGGCCAGGGCCAGCCCCAGCATTTT CSASGQGQPQHF
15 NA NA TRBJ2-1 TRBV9 TGTGCCAGCGGCTCTGGGTTAAGCTCCTACAATGAGCAGTTCTTC CASGSGLSSYNEQFF
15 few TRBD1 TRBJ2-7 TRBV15 TGTGCCAGCAGCGCGACCGGGACAGGAGCCTACGAGCAGTACTTC CASSATGTGAYEQYF
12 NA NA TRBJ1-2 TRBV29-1 TGCAGCGCAACCGGGACTAAATATGGCTACACCTTC CSATGTKYGYTF
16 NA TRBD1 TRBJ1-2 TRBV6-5 TGTGCCAGCAGTTACGTCTCAGGACAGGGGCGCTATGACTACACCTTC CASSYVSGQGRYDYTF
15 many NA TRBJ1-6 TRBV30 TGTGCTTGGAGGTGGGCCAGCTCCTATAATTCACCCCTCCACTTT CAWRWASSYNSPLHF
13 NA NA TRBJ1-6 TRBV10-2 TGCGCCATCAGGGGCAGGGAGGGTTCACCCCTCCACTTT CAIRGREGSPLHF
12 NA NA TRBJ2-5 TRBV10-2 TGCGCCAGCTCATGGGTGGGTGAGACCCAGTACTTC CASSWVGETQYF
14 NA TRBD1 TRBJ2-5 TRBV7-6 TGTGCCAGCAGCCGGACAGGGGGACGGGGGTCCCAGTACTTC CASSRTGGRGSQYF
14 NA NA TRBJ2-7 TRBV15 TGTGCCACCAGCAGACAAGGGACGAGCTACGAGCAGTACTTC CATSRQGTSYEQYF
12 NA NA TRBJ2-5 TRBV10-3 TGTGCCACGCGGGCTTCCCAAGAGACCCAGTACTTC CATRASQETQYF
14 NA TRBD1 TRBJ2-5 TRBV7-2 TGTGCCAGCAGCGGGACAGGCTTCCAAGAGACCCAGTACTTC CASSGTGFQETQYF
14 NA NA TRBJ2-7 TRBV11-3 TGTGCCAGCAGCTTAGCACCTGGGCAATACGAGCAGTACTTC CASSLAPGQYEQYF
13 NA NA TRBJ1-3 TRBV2 TGTGCCAGCTCCTACCGCTCTGGAAACACCATATATTTT CASSYRSGNTIYF
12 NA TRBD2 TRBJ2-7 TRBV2 TGTGCCAGCAGTCCTCGGGGGGACGAGCAGTACTTC CASSPRGDEQYF
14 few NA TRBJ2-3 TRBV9 TGTGCCAGCAGCGTGTCTAGCAGCACAGATACGCAGTATTTT CASSVSSSTDTQYF
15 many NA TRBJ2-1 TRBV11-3 TGTGCCAGCAGCTTAGTGGCTGAGGAGTACAATGAGCAGTTCTTC CASSLVAEEYNEQFF
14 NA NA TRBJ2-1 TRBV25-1 TGTGCCAGCAGTGAGGAATACGGCCTCCGGGAGCAGTTCTTC CASSEEYGLREQFF
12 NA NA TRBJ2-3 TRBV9 TGTGCCAGCAGTGAGCTGGCGGATACGCAGTATTTT CASSELADTQYF
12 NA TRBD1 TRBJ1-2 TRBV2 TGTGCCAGCTCAGACAGGGGGTATGGCTACACCTTC CASSDRGYGYTF
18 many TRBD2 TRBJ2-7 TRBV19 TGTGCCAGTAGTCCCCCCGGGACTAGCGGCACCCTTGCCTACGAGCAGTACTTC CASSPPGTSGTLAYEQYF
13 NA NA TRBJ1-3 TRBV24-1 TGTGCCACCAGTGACACTAATCAAAACACCATATATTTT CATSDTNQNTIYF
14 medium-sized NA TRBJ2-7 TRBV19 TGTGCCAGTAGTAGCAGGGTAAACTCCTACGAGCAGTACTTC CASSSRVNSYEQYF
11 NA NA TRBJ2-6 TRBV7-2 TGTGCCAGCAGCCCCCACAACGTCCTGACTTTC CASSPHNVLTF
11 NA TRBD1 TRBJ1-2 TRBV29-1 TGCAGCGCCCCAGGGGGAAGGGGCTACACCTTC CSAPGGRGYTF
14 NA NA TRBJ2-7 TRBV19 TGTGCCAGTAGTATAGGGACACTACCCTACGAGCAGTACTTC CASSIGTLPYEQYF
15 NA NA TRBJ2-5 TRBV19 TGTGCATGTAGGCTCAGAGGAGGGGGACAGGAGACCCAGTACTTC CACRLRGGGQETQYF
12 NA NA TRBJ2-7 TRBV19 TGTGCCACCAAGGGGGACACAGACGAGCAGTACTTC CATKGDTDEQYF
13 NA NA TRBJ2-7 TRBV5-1 TGCGCCAGCAGCTCAGGGGTAGCCTACGAGCAGTACTTC CASSSGVAYEQYF
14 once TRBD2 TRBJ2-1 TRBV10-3 TGTGCCATCAGTGAATCTAGCGGGAGTTATGAGCAGTTCTTC CAISESSGSYEQFF
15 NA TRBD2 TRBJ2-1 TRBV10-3 TGTGCCACCGGGTCAGGCCTAGCGGGGGACAATGAGCAGTTCTTC CATGSGLAGDNEQFF
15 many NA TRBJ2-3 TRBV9 TGTGCCAGCAGCGTTCCGGGAGAGGGCACAGATACGCAGTATTTT CASSVPGEGTDTQYF
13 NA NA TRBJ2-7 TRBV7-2 TGTGCCAGCAGCTTCGGCGTTGCCTACGAGCAGTACTTC CASSFGVAYEQYF
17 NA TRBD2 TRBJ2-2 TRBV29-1 TGCAGCGCGGTTCGAGGGGCGGGAGGGCTAGATACCGGGGAGCTGTTTTTT CSAVRGAGGLDTGELFF
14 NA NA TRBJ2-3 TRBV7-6 TGTGCCAGCAGAACGTCCGCTAGCACAGATACGCAGTATTTT CASRTSASTDTQYF
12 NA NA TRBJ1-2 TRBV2 TGTGCCAGCAGTGTCGCCGTGGATGGCTACACCTTC CASSVAVDGYTF
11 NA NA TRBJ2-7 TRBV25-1 TGTGCCAGCAGTGATACCTACGAGCAGTACTTC CASSDTYEQYF
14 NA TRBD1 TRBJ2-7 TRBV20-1 TGCAGTGCCAGAAGGACAGGTGCGACCTACGAGCAGTACTTC CSARRTGATYEQYF